This T cell receptor (beta chain) was recorded in a study of blood T cells in healthy people across ages. Study-wide points: Donor CMV status, an unknown factor, possibly confounded changes in expanded clonotypes.

Trimming removed 4 bases from V and 1 base from J, with 7 bases in between. The germline gives CDR1 SEHNR, CDR2 FQNEAQ (reference sequence). CDR3 size: 13 residues. A word on this clonotype: The antigen remains unidentified.

Together with a sample-barcoded 5' primer, a J-beta primer mix was included in a second PCR lasting about 7 to 11 cycles. TCRdb recomputed calls from the 5' RACE reads with MiXCR, one row per CDR3 protein. This repertoire shows over 300,000 distinct CDR3 sequences, approximately 47% found once; its top ten account for 45% to 55%. Peripheral blood was drawn, roughly 10 milliliters per donor. Per sample, at least 5 micrograms of total RNA were extracted. This TCR derives from a man aged 60 to 75 in good health. This chain connects TRBV7-9 to TRBJ1-2; D call uncertain. The specimen was blood. For the CDR3, the DNA is TGTGCCAGCAGCTCTCACGATAACTATGGCTACACCTTC. Amino acid sequence: CASSSHDNYGYTF.